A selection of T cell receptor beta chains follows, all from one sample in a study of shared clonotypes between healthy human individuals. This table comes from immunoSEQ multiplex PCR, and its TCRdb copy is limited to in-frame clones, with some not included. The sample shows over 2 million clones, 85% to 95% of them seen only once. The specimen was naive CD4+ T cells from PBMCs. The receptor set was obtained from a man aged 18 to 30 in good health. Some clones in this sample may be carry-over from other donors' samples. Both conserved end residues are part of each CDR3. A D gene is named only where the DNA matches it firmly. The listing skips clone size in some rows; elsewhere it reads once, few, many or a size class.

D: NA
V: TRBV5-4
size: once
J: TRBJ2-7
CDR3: CASSLVRDSYEQYF
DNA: TGTGCCAGCAGCTTGGTGCGGGATTCCTACGAGCAGTACTTC

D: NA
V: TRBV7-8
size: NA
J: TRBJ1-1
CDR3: CASSMIGGTEAFF
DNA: TGTGCCAGTAGCATGATCGGGGGCACTGAAGCTTTCTTT

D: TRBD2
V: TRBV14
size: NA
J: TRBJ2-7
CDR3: CASSRDYYEQYF
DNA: TGTGCCAGCAGCCGGGACTACTACGAGCAGTACTTC

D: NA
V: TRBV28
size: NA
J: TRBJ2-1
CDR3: CASSLTGWNEQFF
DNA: TGTGCCAGCAGTTTAACAGGGTGGAATGAGCAGTTCTTC

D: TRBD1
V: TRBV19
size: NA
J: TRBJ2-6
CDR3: CASLGQPSGANVLTF
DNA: TGTGCCAGCTTGGGACAGCCTTCTGGGGCCAACGTCCTGACTTTC

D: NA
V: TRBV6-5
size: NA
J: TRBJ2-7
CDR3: CASRRGVSSYEQYF
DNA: TGTGCCAGCCGGAGGGGCGTGAGCTCCTACGAGCAGTACTTC

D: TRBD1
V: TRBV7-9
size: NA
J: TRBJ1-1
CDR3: CASSYYRGRVTEAFF
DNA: TGTGCCAGCAGCTATTACAGGGGGCGAGTTACTGAAGCTTTCTTT

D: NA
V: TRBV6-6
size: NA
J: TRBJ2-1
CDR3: CASTGPLRYNEQFF
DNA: TGTGCCAGCACGGGACCCTTGAGGTACAATGAGCAGTTCTTC

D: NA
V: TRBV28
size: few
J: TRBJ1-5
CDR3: CASKSRNQPQHF
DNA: TGTGCCAGCAAGAGCCGCAATCAGCCCCAGCATTTT

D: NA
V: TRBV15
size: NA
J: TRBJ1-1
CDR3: CATSREKDTEAFF
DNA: TGTGCCACCAGCAGAGAGAAGGACACTGAAGCTTTCTTT

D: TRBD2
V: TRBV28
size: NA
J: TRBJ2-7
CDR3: CASSPVSGGSYEQYF
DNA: TGTGCCAGCAGTCCAGTCAGCGGGGGCTCCTACGAGCAGTACTTC

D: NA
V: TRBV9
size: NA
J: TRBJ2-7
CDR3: CASSESQLTSSYEQYF
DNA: TGTGCCAGCAGCGAAAGTCAGCTGACTAGTTCCTACGAGCAGTACTTC

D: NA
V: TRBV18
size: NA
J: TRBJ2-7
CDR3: CASSGALSSYEQYF
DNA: TGTGCCAGCTCAGGGGCTTTGAGCTCCTACGAGCAGTACTTC

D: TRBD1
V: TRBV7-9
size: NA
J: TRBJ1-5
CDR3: CASSPGQGGQPQHF
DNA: TGTGCCAGCAGCCCGGGACAGGGCGGTCAGCCCCAGCATTTT

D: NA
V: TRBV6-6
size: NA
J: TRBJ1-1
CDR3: CASQGIGTEAFF
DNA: TGTGCCAGCCAGGGGATTGGCACTGAAGCTTTCTTT

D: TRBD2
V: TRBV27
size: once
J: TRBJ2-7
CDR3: CASSRIGTSGYEQYF
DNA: TGTGCCAGCAGCCGAATCGGGACTAGCGGCTACGAGCAGTACTTC

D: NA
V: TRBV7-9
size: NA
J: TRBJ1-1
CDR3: CASSLEGATEAFF
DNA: TGTGCCAGCAGCTTAGAAGGGGCCACTGAAGCTTTCTTT

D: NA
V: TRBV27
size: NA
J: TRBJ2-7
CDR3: CASKRSAAPTYEQYF
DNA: TGTGCCAGCAAACGGAGTGCGGCCCCAACTTACGAGCAGTACTTC

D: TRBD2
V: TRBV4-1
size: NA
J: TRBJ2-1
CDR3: CASSQGIVGSGRFNEQFF
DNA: TGCGCCAGCAGCCAAGGTATCGTTGGTAGCGGGAGGTTCAATGAGCAGTTCTTC

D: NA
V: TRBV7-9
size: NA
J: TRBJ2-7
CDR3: CASSSGRHAYEQYF
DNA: TGTGCCAGCAGTTCAGGCCGTCACGCCTACGAGCAGTACTTC

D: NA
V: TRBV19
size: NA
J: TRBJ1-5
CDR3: CASNTARSGGNNQPQHF
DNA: TGTGCCAGTAACACAGCGAGGTCCGGGGGCAACAATCAGCCCCAGCATTTT

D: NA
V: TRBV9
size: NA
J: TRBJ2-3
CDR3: CASSLQAVEGDTQYF
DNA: TGTGCCAGCAGCTTACAAGCGGTGGAGGGAGATACGCAGTATTTT

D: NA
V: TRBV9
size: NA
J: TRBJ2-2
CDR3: CASSVADGELFF
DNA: TGTGCCAGCAGCGTAGCAGACGGGGAGCTGTTTTTT

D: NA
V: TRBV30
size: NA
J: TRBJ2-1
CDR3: CAWSVLGRGAYNEQFF
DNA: TGTGCCTGGAGTGTACTTGGCAGGGGGGCCTACAATGAGCAGTTCTTC

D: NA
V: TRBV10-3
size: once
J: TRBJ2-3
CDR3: CAIRGTLSTDTQYF
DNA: TGTGCCATCAGGGGGACCCTCAGCACAGATACGCAGTATTTT

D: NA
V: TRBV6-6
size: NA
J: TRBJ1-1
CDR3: CASSHNRQNTEAFF
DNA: TGTGCCAGCAGTCACAACCGACAGAACACTGAAGCTTTCTTT

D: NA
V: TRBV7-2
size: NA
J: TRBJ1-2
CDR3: CASTAPPRGGIGPNYGYTF
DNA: TGTGCCAGCACGGCGCCACCTAGAGGGGGTATTGGACCCAACTATGGCTACACCTTC

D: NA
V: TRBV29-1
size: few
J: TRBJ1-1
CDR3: CSVESGLNTEAFF
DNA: TGCAGCGTTGAGTCAGGGCTGAACACTGAAGCTTTCTTT

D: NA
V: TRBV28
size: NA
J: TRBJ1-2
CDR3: CASSLLGRRDTF
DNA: TGTGCCAGCAGTTTATTGGGACGGCGGGACACCTTC

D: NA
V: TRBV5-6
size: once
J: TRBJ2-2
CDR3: CASSVRNTGELFF
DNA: TGTGCCAGCAGCGTCAGGAACACCGGGGAGCTGTTTTTT

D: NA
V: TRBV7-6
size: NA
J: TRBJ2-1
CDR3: CASSSRSKGSSYNEQFF
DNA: TGTGCCAGCAGCTCACGTTCGAAAGGGAGCTCCTACAATGAGCAGTTCTTC

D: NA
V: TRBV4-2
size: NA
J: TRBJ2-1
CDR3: CASSQGGYGGQFF
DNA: TGTGCCAGCAGCCAAGGTGGATATGGGGGTCAGTTCTTC

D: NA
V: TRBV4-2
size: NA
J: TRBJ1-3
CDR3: CASSQVGGQLSGNTIYF
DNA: TGTGCCAGCAGCCAAGTCGGTGGGCAACTCTCTGGAAACACCATATATTTT

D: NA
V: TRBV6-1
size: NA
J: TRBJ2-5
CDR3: CASSSRTSGRETQYF
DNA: TGTGCCAGCAGCTCTCGGACCTCCGGAAGGGAGACCCAGTACTTC

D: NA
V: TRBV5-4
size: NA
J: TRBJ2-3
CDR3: CASRVMAIEDTQYF
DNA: TGTGCCAGCAGGGTTATGGCGATCGAGGATACGCAGTATTTT

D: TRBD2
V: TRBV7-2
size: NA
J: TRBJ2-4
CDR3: CASSLVSGRHKNIQYF
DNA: TGTGCCAGCAGCTTAGTTAGCGGGAGGCACAAAAACATTCAGTACTTC

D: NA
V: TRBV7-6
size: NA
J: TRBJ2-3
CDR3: CASTSGGSSTDTQYF
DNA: TGTGCCAGCACTTCTGGGGGGTCGTCCACAGATACGCAGTATTTT

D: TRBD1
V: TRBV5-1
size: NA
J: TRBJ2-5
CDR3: CASSSGTGGSETQYF
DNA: TGCGCCAGCAGCTCCGGGACAGGGGGATCGGAGACCCAGTACTTC

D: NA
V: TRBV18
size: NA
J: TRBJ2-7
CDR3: CASSPGGPYEQYF
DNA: TGTGCCAGCTCACCTGGAGGACCCTACGAGCAGTACTTC

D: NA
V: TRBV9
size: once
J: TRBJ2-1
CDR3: CASSPGGSSYNEQFF
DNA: TGTGCCAGCAGCCCAGGGGGGAGCTCCTACAATGAGCAGTTCTTC

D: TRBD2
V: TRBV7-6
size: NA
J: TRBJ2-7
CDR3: CASSSRTGSSGRRDEQYF
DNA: TGTGCCAGCAGCTCCCGGACAGGTTCTAGCGGGAGGCGGGACGAGCAGTACTTC

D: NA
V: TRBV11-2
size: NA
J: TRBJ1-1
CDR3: CASSSGGTEAFF
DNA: TGTGCCAGCAGCTCCGGTGGCACTGAAGCTTTCTTT

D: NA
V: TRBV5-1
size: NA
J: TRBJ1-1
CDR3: CASSTQGQPNTEAFF
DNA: TGCGCCAGCAGCACACAGGGACAACCAAACACTGAAGCTTTCTTT

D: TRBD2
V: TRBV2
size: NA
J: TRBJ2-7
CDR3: CASTAGEYNEQYF
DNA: TGTGCCAGCACAGCGGGAGAATATAACGAGCAGTACTTC

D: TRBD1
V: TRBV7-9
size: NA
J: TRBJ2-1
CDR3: CASSLPGTGCVF
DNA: TGTGCCAGCAGCTTGCCCGGGACAGGGTGCGTCTTC

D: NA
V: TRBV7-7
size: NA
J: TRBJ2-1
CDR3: CASSLGVGVNNEQFF
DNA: TGTGCCAGCAGCTTAGGGGTAGGGGTGAACAATGAGCAGTTCTTC

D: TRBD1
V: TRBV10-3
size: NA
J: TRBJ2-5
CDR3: CAIQGQSQETQYF
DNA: TGTGCCATTCAGGGACAGAGCCAAGAGACCCAGTACTTC

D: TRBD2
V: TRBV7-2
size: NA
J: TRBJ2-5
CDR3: CASSLGLAVYQETQYF
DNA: TGTGCCAGCAGCTTGGGACTAGCAGTGTACCAAGAGACCCAGTACTTC

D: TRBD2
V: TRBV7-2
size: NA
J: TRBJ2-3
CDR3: CASSWTSDPDTQYF
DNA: TGTGCCAGCAGCTGGACTAGCGACCCAGATACGCAGTATTTT

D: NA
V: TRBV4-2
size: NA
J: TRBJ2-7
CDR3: CASSQRTTTIEQYF
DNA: TGTGCCAGCAGCCAAAGGACTACCACCATCGAGCAGTACTTC

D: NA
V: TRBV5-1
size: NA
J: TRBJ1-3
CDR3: CASSLEGTDTIYF
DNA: TGCGCCAGCAGCTTGGAGGGGACGGACACCATATATTTT

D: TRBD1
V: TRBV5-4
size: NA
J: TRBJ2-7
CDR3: CASSVQGAREQYF
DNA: TGTGCCAGCAGCGTCCAGGGGGCGCGCGAGCAGTACTTC

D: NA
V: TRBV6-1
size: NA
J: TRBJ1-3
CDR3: CASSLTETSGNTIYF
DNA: TGTGCCAGCAGTCTAACAGAAACCTCTGGAAACACCATATATTTT

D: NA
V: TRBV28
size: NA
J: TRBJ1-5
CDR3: CASSFVVDSTPPQHF
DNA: TGTGCCAGCAGTTTTGTGGTCGACAGTACCCCGCCCCAGCATTTT

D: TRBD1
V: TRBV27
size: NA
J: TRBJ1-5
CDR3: CASRSTTGAGYDQPQHF
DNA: TGTGCCAGCAGAAGCACAACAGGGGCGGGATACGATCAGCCCCAGCATTTT